The 5 T cell receptor beta chains below come from one sample, sequenced in a study of T cells after yellow fever vaccination. In TCRdb, the 5' RACE reads were re-called with MiXCR into one record per CDR3 protein. Among some 400,000 distinct CDR3 sequences listed, approximately 19% were seen once. Material: PBMCs, obtained before the yellow fever booster vaccination. These receptors were taken from a man between 18 and 29 years old who received the YFV17D yellow fever vaccine.

This clonotype was seen only a few times. The chain links TRBV6-5 to TRBJ1-1; D is undetermined. Germline V gene data show CDR1 as MNHEY and CDR2 as SVGAGI. CDR3 length: 14 amino acids. Trimming removed 0 bases at V and 8 bases at J, with 13 bases between. CDR3 nucleotide sequence: TGTGCCAGCAGTTACTCGGTCGGCGCGGGCGAAGCTTTCTTT. Translating gives CASSYSVGAGEAFF.

This chain uses TRBV6-5 with TRBJ2-1; 13 bases map to TRBD2. There are 16 residues in the CDR3. Germline CDR1 and CDR2: MNHEY and SVGAGI. V dropped 4 bases and J dropped 8; count of bases not matched to a gene: 8. CDR3 sequence: CASSSLLAGGQDEQFF. The DNA of the CDR3 is TGTGCCAGCAGTTCCTTACTAGCGGGGGGGCAGGATGAGCAGTTCTTC.

This clonotype was recorded a few times. This sequence joins TRBV21-1 and TRBJ2-1; the table's D call, TRBD2, was not checked against the DNA. TRBV21-1 is listed as a pseudogene. This CDR3 has 14 amino acids. CDR3 protein: CASSTSPAGEEQFF. CDR3 nucleotide sequence: TGTGCCAGCAGCACCTCCCCAGCGGGAGAAGAGCAGTTCTTC.

The chain recombines TRBV6-6 with TRBJ2-7, with D hard to call. This CDR3 has 14 residues. Germline V gene data show CDR1 as MNHNY and CDR2 as SVGAGI (reference sequence). Trimming shortened V by 4 bases and J by 8 bases, and 18 bases separated the two germline ends. Here the CDR3 reads CASSSADRPDQQYV. The CDR3 nucleotides are TGTGCCAGCAGTTCCGCGGATCGGCCCGATCAGCAGTACGTC.

This clonotype was counted between two and nine times. J is TRBJ2-1 and V is TRBV12-3 or TRBV12-4, with 7 bases fitting TRBD1. V shed 6 bases and J 9 bases; nucleotides not matched to a gene: 5. This CDR3 comprises 12 residues. CDR3 in DNA: TGTGCCAGCAGATCGACAGGGCGTGAGCAGTTCTTC. Protein product: CASRSTGREQFF.